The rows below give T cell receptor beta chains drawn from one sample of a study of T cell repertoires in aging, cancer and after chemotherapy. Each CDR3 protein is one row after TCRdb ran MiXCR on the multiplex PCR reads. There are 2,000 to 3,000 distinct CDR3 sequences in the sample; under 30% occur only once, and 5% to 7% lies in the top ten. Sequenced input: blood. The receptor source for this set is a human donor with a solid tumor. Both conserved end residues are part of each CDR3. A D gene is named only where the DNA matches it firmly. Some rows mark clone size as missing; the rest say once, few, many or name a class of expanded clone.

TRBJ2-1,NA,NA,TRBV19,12,TGTGCCAGTAGTAGGGAAGTGGGTGAGCAGTTCTTC,CASSREVGEQFF
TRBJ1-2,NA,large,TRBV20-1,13,TGCAGTGCTAGTAGTCCCGTGGGGAATGGCTACACCTTC,CSASSPVGNGYTF
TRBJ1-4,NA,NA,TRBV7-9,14,TGTGCCAGCAGCCCAGGGGCGCGGGATGCAAAACTGTTTTTT,CASSPGARDAKLFF
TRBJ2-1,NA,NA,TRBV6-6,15,TGTGCCAGCTGCATCGTCAACTTATACTACAATGAGCAGTTCTTC,CASCIVNLYYNEQFF
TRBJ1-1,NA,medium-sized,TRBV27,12,TGTGCCAGCAGTAGCCCAGGGGCGGCAGCTTTCTTT,CASSSPGAAAFF
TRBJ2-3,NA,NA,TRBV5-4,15,TGTGCCAGCAGCTATCTAATAGCCGGTGCAGATACGCAGTATTTT,CASSYLIAGADTQYF
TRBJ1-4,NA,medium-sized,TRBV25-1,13,TGTGCCAGCAGGTACGGGTCTAATGAAAAACTGTTTTTT,CASRYGSNEKLFF
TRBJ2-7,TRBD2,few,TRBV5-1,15,TGCGCCAGCAGCACCGGGACTAGCGGGATGGACGAGCAGTACTTC,CASSTGTSGMDEQYF
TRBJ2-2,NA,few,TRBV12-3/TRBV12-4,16,TGTGCCAGCAACCCGGGTGGAACTAGTGGGGCCGGGGAGCTGTTTTTT,CASNPGGTSGAGELFF
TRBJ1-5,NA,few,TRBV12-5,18,TGTGCTAGTGGTTTGGCAAGAGGGGGGGATCAGGGCAATCAGCCCCAGCATTTT,CASGLARGGDQGNQPQHF
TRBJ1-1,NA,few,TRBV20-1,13,TGCAGTGCTAGACAGGACGTGAACACTGAAGCTTTCTTT,CSARQDVNTEAFF
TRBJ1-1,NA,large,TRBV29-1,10,TGCAGCGTTAAAAACACTGAAGCTTTCTTT,CSVKNTEAFF
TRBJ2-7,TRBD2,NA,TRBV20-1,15,TGCGGTGCTAGACCAACTAGCGGGAGCGCCTACGAGCAGTACTTC,CGARPTSGSAYEQYF
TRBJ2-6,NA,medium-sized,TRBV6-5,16,TGTGCCAGCAGTTCCGGACGGGGGTGGGGGGCCAACGTCCTGACTTTC,CASSSGRGWGANVLTF
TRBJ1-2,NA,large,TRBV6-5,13,TGTGCCAGCAGTTACTCCCAGACCCTTGGCTACACCTTC,CASSYSQTLGYTF
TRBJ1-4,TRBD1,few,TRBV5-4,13,TGTGCCAGCAGCCGGGGACAGGGGGAAAAACTGTTTTTT,CASSRGQGEKLFF
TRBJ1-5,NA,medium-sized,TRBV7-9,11,TGTGCCAGCAGCTCAACGGGGCCCCAGCATTTT,CASSSTGPQHF
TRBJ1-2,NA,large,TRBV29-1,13,TGCAGCGTTAGAAGGGGAAGGGCCTATGGCTACACCTTC,CSVRRGRAYGYTF
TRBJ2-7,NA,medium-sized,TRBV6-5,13,TGTGCCAGCAGTTACTCCTCACTTTACGAGCAGTACTTC,CASSYSSLYEQYF
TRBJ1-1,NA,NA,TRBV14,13,TGTGCCAGCAGCCAAGATAATTGGAATGAAGCTTTCTTT,CASSQDNWNEAFF
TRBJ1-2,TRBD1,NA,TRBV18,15,TGTGCCGGCTCACCGCAGGGGGCGCTTAACTATGGCTACACCTTC,CAGSPQGALNYGYTF
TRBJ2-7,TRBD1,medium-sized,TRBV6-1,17,TGTGCCAGCAGTAAACGGGACAGGGGGCAAGGGCCCTACGAGCAGTACTTC,CASSKRDRGQGPYEQYF
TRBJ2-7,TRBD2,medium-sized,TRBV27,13,TGTGCCAGCAAAAGGCTAGCGGACTACGAGCAGTACTTC,CASKRLADYEQYF
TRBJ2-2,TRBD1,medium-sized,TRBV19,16,TGTGCCAGTAGTCCGAGGACAGGCCCTCTGTTCGGGGAGCTGTTTTTT,CASSPRTGPLFGELFF
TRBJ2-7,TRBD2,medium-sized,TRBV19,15,TGTGCCAGTAGTATGAGTCTAGCGGGAGTCTACGAGCAGTACTTC,CASSMSLAGVYEQYF
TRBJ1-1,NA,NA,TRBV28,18,TGTGCCAGCAGTTCCGTTGGGGCGATCCTTTTGTATAGCACTGAAGCTTTCTTT,CASSSVGAILLYSTEAFF
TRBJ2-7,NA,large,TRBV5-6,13,TGTGCCAGCAGCTTGAGGGAGTCCTACGAGCAGTACTTC,CASSLRESYEQYF
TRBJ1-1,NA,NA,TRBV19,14,TGTGCAGTAGTCCCGGCCTTAGGCAACACTGAAGCTTTCTTT,CAVVPALGNTEAFF
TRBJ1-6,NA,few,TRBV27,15,TGTGCCAGCAGTCCCCAGACGGGCCCCAGTTCACCCCTCCACTTT,CASSPQTGPSSPLHF
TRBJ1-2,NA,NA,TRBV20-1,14,TGCAGTTCCACCAAGGACGGAATTAACTATGGCTACACCTTC,CSSTKDGINYGYTF
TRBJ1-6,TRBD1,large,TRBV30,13,TGTGCCTGGAGTGGACAGGGGGCTTCACCCCTCCACTTT,CAWSGQGASPLHF
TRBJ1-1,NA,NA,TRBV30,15,TGTGCCTGGGGGAGCGGAGGGGGTGTGGGGACTGAAGCTTTCTTT,CAWGSGGGVGTEAFF
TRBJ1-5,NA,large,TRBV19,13,TGTGCCAGCCAAGACACCGTCAATCAGCCCCAGCATTTT,CASQDTVNQPQHF
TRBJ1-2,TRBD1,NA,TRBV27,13,TGTGCCAGCAGCCATTTAAACAGGGGTGGCTACACCTTC,CASSHLNRGGYTF
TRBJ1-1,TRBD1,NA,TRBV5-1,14,TGCGCCAGCAGCGTTGGACAGGTGGGCGGTGAAGCTTTCTTT,CASSVGQVGGEAFF
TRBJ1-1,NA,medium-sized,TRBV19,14,TGTGCCAGTAGTATAGTGGGCCAGGGCGCTGAAGCTTTCTTT,CASSIVGQGAEAFF
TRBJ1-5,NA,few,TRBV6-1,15,TGTGCCAGCAGGGAGGACGCGGTCAGCAATCAGCCCCAGCATTTT,CASREDAVSNQPQHF